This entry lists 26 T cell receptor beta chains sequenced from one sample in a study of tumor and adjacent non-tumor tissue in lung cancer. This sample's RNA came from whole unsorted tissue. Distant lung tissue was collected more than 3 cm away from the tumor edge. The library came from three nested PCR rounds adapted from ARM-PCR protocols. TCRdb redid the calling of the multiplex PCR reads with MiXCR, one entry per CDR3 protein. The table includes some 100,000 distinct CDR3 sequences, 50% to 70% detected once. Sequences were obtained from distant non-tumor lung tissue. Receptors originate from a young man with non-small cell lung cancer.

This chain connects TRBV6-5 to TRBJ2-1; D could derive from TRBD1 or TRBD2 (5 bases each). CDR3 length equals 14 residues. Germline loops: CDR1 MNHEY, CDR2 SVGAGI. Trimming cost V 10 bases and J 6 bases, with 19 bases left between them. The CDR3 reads CANVPRGSVNEQFF. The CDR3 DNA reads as TGTGCCAATGTGCCGAGGGGCTCGGTCAATGAGCAGTTCTTC.

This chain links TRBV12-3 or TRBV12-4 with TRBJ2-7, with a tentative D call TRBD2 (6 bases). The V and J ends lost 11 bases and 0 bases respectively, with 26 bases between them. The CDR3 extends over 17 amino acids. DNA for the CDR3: TGTGCCGATAGCCCAGGACTAACGGGAGAGAACTCCTACGAGCAGTACTTC. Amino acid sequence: CADSPGLTGENSYEQYF.

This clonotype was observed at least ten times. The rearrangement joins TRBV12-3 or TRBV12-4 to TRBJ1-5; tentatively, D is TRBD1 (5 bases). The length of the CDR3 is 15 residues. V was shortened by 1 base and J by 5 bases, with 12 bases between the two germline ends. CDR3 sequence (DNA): TGTGCCAGCAGTTTAGACAGCGGGGGGGATCAGCCCCAGCATTTT. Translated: CASSLDSGGDQPQHF.

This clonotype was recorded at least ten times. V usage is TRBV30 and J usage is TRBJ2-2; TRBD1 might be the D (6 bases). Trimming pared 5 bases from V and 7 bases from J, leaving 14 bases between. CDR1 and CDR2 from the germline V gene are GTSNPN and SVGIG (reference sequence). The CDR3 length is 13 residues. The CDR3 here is CAWWDTLGGELFF. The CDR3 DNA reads TGTGCCTGGTGGGACACCTTAGGCGGGGAGCTGTTTTTT. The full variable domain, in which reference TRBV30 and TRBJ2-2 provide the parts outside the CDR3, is SQTIHQWPATLVQPVGSPLSLECTVEGTSNPNLYWYRQAAGRGLQLLFYSVGIGQISSEVPQNLSASRPQDRQFILSSKKLLLSDSGFYLCAWWDTLGGELFFGEGSRLTVL.

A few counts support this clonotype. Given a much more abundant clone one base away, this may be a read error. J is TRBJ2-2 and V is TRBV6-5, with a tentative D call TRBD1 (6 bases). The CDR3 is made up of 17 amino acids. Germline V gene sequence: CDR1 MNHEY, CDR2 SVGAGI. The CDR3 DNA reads TGTGTCAGCAGTTACGTCCGGGACACGAAGCCCACCGGGGAGCTGTTTTTT. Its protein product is CVSSYVRDTKPTGELFF.

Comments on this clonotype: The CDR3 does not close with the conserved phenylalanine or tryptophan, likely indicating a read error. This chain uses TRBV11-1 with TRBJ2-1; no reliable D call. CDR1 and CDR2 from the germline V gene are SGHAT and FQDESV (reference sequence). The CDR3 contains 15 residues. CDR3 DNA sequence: TGTGCCATCAGCTTAGGGCAGGCGGCCTACAATGAGCAGTTCTCC. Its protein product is CAISLGQAAYNEQFS.

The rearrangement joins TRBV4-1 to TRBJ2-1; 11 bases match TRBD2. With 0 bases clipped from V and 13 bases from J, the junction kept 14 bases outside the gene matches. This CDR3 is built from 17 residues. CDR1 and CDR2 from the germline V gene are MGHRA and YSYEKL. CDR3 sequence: CASSQDYLAGGGNKQFF. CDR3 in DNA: TGCGCCAGCAGCCAAGACTACCTAGCGGGGGGCGGCAATAAACAGTTCTTC.

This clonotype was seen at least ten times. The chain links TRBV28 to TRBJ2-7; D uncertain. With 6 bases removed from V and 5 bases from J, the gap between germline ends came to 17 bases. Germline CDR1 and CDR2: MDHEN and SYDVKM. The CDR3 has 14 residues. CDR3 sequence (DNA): TGTGCCAGCAGCCCGGCCCGCGTAAGTGACGAGCAGTACTTC. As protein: CASSPARVSDEQYF.

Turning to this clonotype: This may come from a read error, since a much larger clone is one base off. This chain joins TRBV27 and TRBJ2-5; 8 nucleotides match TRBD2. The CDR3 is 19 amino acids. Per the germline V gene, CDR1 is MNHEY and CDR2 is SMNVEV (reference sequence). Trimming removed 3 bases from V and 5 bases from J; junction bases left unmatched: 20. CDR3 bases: TGTGCCAGCAGTTTTGTCGGACTAACGGGGGGGCCTAGTGGCGAGACCCAGTACTTC. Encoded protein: CASSFVGLTGGPSGETQYF.

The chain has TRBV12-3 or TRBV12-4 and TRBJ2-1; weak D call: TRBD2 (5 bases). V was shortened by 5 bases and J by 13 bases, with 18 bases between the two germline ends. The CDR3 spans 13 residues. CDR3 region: CASSTSRTPNQFF. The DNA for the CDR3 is TGTGCCAGCAGTACTTCCCGGACTCCGAATCAGTTCTTC.

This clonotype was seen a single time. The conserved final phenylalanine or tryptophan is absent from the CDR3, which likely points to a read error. CDR3 residues: CASNNPKGGSNEQFL. The DNA for the CDR3 is TGTGCCAGCAACAATCCTAAGGGGGGATCCAATGAGCAGTTCCTC. The chain couples TRBV11-2 to TRBJ2-1; perhaps D is TRBD1 or TRBD2 (6 bases each). CDR1 and CDR2 (germline): SGHAT, FQNNGV. The CDR3 is made up of 15 amino acids. Trimming took off 7 bases at V and 6 bases at J, with 19 bases between the two ends.

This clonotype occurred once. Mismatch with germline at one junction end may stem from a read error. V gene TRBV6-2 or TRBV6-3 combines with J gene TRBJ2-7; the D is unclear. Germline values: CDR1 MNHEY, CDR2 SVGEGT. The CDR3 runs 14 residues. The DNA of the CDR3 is TGTGCCAGCAATGACCTTGCGGAGACCTACGAGCGGTACTTC. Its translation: CASNDLAETYERYF.

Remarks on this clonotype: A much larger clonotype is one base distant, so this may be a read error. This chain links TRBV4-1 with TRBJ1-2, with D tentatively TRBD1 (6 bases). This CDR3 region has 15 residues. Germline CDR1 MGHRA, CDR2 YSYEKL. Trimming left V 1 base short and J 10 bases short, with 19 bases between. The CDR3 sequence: CASSQVGGVGIDYTF. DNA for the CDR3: TGCGCCAGCAGCCAAGTAGGGGGGGTCGGAATTGACTACACCTTC.

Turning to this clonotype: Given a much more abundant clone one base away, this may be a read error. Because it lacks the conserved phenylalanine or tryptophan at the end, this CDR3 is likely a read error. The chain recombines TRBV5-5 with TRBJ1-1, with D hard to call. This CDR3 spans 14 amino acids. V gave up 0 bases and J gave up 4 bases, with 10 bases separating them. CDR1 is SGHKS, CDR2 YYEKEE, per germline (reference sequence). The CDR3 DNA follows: TGTGCCAGCAGCTTGGTAGGGCGGGCCACTGAAGCTTTCCTT. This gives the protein CASSLVGRATEAFL.

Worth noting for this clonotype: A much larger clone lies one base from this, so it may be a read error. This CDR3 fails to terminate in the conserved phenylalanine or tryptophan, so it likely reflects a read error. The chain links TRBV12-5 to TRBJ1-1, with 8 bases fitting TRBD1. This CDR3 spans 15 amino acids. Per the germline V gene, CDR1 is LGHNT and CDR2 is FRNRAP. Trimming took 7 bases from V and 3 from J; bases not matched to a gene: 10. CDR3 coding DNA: TGTGCTAGTGCAACGCAGGGGGCTGCGCACACTGAAGCTTTCATT. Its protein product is CASATQGAAHTEAFI.

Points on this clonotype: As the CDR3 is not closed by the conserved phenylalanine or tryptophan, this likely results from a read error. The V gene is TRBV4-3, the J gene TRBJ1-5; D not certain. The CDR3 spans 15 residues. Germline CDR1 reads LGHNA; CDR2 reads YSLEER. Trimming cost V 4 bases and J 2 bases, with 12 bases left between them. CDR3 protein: CASSLGRRGNQPQHL. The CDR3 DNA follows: TGCGCCAGCAGCCTCGGTAGGAGGGGCAATCAGCCCCAGCATCTT.

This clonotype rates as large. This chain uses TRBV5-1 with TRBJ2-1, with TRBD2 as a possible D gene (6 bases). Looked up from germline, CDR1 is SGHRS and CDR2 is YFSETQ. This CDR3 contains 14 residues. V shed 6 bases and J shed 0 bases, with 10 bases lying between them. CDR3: CASNQGGSYNEQFF. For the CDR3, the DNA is TGCGCCAGCAACCAGGGAGGCTCCTACAATGAGCAGTTCTTC.

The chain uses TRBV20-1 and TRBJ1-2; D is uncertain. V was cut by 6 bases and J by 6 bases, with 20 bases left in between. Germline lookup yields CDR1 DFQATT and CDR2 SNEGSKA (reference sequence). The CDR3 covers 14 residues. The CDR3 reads CSANDEQLKDGYTF. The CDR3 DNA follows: TGCAGTGCCAATGACGAGCAGCTTAAAGATGGCTACACCTTC.

In DNA, the CDR3 is TGTGCCACCAATGACCCGACCGGTGTTCGTGAGCAGTTCTTC. Translated, it gives CATNDPTGVREQFF. The chain links TRBV24-1 to TRBJ2-1; D unresolved. V was trimmed by 8 bases and J by 9 bases, leaving 19 bases between them. The length of the CDR3 is 14 residues. Looked up from germline, CDR1 is KGHDR and CDR2 is SFDVKD.

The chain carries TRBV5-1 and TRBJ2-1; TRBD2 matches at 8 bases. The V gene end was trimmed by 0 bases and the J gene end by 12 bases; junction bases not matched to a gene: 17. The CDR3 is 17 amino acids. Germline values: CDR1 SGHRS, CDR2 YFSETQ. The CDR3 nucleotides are TGCGCCAGCAGCTTGGTAGTACCTAACGGGAGGGCCCCCCGGCAGTTCTTC. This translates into CASSLVVPNGRAPRQFF.

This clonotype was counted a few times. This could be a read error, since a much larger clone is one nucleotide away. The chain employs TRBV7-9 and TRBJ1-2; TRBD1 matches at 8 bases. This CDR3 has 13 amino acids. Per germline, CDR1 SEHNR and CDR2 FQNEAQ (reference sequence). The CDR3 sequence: CASSQGANYGCTF. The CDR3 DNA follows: TGTGCCAGCAGTCAGGGGGCGAACTATGGCTGCACCTTC.

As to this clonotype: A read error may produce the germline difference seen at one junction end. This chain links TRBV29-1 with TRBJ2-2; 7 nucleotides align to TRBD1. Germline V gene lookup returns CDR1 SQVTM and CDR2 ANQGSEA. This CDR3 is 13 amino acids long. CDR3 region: CSTTGPNTGDLFF. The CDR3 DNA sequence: TGCAGCACGACAGGGCCGAACACCGGGGATCTGTTTTTT.

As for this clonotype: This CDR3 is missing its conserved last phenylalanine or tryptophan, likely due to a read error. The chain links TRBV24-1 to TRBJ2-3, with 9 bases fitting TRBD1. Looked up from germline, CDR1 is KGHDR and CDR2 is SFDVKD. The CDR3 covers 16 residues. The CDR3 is CVTSDLGTGNTDTQYY. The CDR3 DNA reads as TGTGTCACCAGTGATTTAGGGACAGGGAACACAGATACGCAGTATTAT.

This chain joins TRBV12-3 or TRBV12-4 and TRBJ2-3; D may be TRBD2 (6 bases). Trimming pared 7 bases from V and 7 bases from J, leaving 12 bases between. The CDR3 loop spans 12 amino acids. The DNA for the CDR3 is TGTGCCAGCACCGGGGGAGCAAATACGCAGTATTTT. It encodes CASTGGANTQYF.

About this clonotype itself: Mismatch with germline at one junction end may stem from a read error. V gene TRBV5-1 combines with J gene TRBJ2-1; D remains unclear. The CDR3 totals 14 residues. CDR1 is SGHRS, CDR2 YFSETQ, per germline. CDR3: CASSFRSSYSEQFF. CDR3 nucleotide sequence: TGCGCCAGCAGCTTTAGGAGCTCCTACAGTGAGCAGTTCTTC. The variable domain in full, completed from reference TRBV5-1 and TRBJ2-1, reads KAGVTQTPRYLIKTRGQQVTLSCSPISGHRSVSWYQQTPGQGLQFLFEYFSETQRNKGNFPGRFSGRQFSNSRSEMNVSTLELGDSALYLCASSFRSSYSEQFFGPGTRLTVL.

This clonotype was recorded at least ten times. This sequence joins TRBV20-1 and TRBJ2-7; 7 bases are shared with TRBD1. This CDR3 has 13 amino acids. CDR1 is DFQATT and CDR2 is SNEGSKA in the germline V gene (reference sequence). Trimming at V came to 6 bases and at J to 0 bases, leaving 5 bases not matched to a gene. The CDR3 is CSAKQGTSYEQYF. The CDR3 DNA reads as TGCAGTGCAAAACAGGGGACCTCCTACGAGCAGTACTTC.